This T cell receptor (beta chain) is drawn from a study of control samples from healthy donors and cancer patients. The data were produced by immunoSEQ multiplex PCR, yet TCRdb's version contains in-frame clones alone and is incomplete. The data show about 120,000 clones, roughly 89% seen once. V was trimmed by 5 bases and J by 6 bases, leaving 8 bases between them. The CDR3 consists of 11 residues. Germline V lookup: CDR1 SGHAT, CDR2 FQNNGV. This clone has a single count. The chain uses TRBV11-2 and TRBJ2-7; D call uncertain. The specimen was blood. The TCR comes from a man aged 25 to 40 in good health. Written as DNA, the CDR3 is TGTGCCAGCAGCCGCGGAGTCGAGCAGTACTTC. Translating it yields CASSRGVEQYF.